The clone carrying this T cell receptor beta chain was seen just once. The data stem from a study of shared T cell receptors in the human thymus. Germline values: CDR1 SEHNR, CDR2 FQNEAQ (reference sequence). The CDR3 spans 17 residues. The V segment lost 0 bases and the J segment 2 bases; nucleotides outside the gene matches: 7. Generated by immunoSEQ multiplex PCR, the TCRdb table keeps only in-frame clones and is missing some. The repertoire holds about 660,000 clones, roughly 90% seen once, with around 0.01% in the top ten. This sample was also put to use in a study of human thymus T cells. This second study notes: Corrective surgery for congenital heart defects was being performed on the healthy Finnish infants who served as donors. Resections obtained during corrective heart surgery supplied the thymus tissue. Thymic and blood repertoires appeared to display a bias in their usage of V and J genes.

The specimen was thymocytes. The clonotype comes from a boy under two years old with a congenital heart defect. The V gene is TRBV7-9, the J gene TRBJ2-1, with 7 bases fitting TRBD2. Here the CDR3 DNA reads TGTGCCAGCAGCTTAGCGTCAAGCGGGGTACCCTACAATGAGCAGTTCTTC. It encodes CASSLASSGVPYNEQFF.